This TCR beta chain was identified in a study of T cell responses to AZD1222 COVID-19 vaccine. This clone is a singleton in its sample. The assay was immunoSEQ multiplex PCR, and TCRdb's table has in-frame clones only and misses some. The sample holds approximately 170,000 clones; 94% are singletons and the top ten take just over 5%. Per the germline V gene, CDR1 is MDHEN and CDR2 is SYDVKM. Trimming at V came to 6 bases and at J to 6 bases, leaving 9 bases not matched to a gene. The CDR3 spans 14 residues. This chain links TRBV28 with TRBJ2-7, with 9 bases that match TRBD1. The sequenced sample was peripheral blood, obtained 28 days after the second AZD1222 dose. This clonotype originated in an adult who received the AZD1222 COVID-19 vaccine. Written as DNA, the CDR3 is TGTGCCAGCAGCTCGGGACAGGGTAGGGGCGAGCAGTACTTC. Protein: CASSSGQGRGEQYF.